The 6 T cell receptor beta chains given below trace back to one sample, sequenced in a study of blood T cell repertoires in COVID-19 (dated by TCRdb to 2020 to 2021). The library relied on the immunoSEQ multiplex PCR assay. TCRdb's version of the immuneACCESS table is confined to in-frame rearrangements and falls short of the full clone set. An unresolved V gene accounts for under half of the shortfall where checked; the remainder is of unknown origin. In all, the sample holds under 200,000 clones, and about nine tenths of those were seen once. The biggest ten clones account for approximately 3.5% of the sample. Sequenced material: peripheral blood. The receptors were sampled from a man between 70 and 80 years old with acute or convalescent COVID-19.

The chain couples TRBV30 to TRBJ1-6; D might be TRBD1 (5 bases). This CDR3 contains 17 residues. Germline V gene sequence: CDR1 GTSNPN, CDR2 SVGIG (reference sequence). V was shortened by 4 bases and J by 0 bases, with 16 bases between the two germline ends. This CDR3 is CAWNRRQSFSYNSPLHF. The CDR3 DNA sequence: TGTGCCTGGAATAGAAGACAGTCCTTCTCCTATAATTCACCCCTCCACTTT.

The chain couples TRBV5-1 to TRBJ2-7; no clear D. The V end was cut by 3 bases, the J end by 4 bases, with 8 bases between. CDR1 and CDR2 from the germline V gene are SGHRS and YFSETQ. The CDR3 sequence is 12 residues long. The CDR3 nucleotides are TGCGCCAGCAGCTCCGAAGCGTACGAGCAGTACTTC. Amino acid sequence: CASSSEAYEQYF.

About this clone itself: The sample contains more than one DNA sequence encoding this CDR3. V gene TRBV6-5 combines with J gene TRBJ2-5; 7 bases line up with TRBD2. CDR1 and CDR2 (germline): MNHEY, SVGAGI. The CDR3 runs to 12 residues. V was clipped by 7 bases and J by 4 bases; unmatched bases: 3. Written as DNA, the CDR3 is TGTGCCAGCAACCCGGGGGGAGAGACCCAGTACTTC. It encodes CASNPGGETQYF.

This rearrangement joins TRBV4-1 to TRBJ1-5; no firm D call. The CDR3 has 15 residues. CDR1 and CDR2 from the germline V gene are MGHRA and YSYEKL. V lost 1 base and J lost 4, with 11 bases in between. CDR3 DNA: TGCGCCAGCAGCCAAGTTGGAGGGAAGAATCAGCCCCAGCATTTT. Translating it yields CASSQVGGKNQPQHF.

In DNA form, the CDR3 reads TGCGCCAGCAGCCAAGACACAGGTGATAGCTCCTACGAGCAGTACTTC. Translated: CASSQDTGDSSYEQYF. V usage is TRBV4-3 and J usage is TRBJ2-7, with a tentative D call TRBD1 (5 bases). From germline, CDR1 is LGHNA and CDR2 YSLEER. V was clipped by 0 bases and J by 0 bases, with 12 bases between them. CDR3 length: 16 residues.

The V gene is TRBV7-8, the J gene TRBJ2-2; 9 bases align to TRBD1. CDR1 is SGHVS and CDR2 is FQNEAQ in the germline V gene. CDR3 length: 16 residues. With V trimmed by 5 bases and J by 10 bases, 14 bases remained unmatched. The CDR3 nucleotides read TGTGCCAGCAGCCCTGACAGGGGGGGTAGTTATAAGGAGCTGTTTTTT. Translating gives CASSPDRGGSYKELFF.